This T cell receptor (beta chain) was captured in a study of PD-1 blockade in classical Hodgkin lymphoma. About the research overall: Each patient was given nivolumab 3 mg/kg through a vein every 2 weeks. General observations from the study: Reported findings placed baseline TCR diversity lower in newly diagnosed patients (compared with healthy donors). Complete responders possessed baseline diversity comparable to newly diagnosed patients.

Sequencing was performed with immunoSEQ multiplex PCR; in TCRdb, only in-frame clones are kept and a portion is missing. The sample holds tens of thousands of clones, 73% seen once. Per germline, CDR1 MDHEN and CDR2 SYDVKM. There are 14 residues in the CDR3. V lost 8 bases and J 1 base, leaving 14 bases between the germline ends. Turning to this clone: Its target is not known.

Each patient's relapse followed autologous stem cell transplantation, and brentuximab vedotin exposure varied. Sample: peripheral blood mononuclear cells (PBMCs), taken at baseline. The origin of this receptor is a human donor with classical Hodgkin lymphoma. The chain has TRBV28 and TRBJ1-2; TRBD1 is a possible D gene (6 bases). CDR3 coding DNA: TGTGCCAGCGAGTCGGGACACCTTAACTATGGCTACACCTTC. Its protein is CASESGHLNYGYTF.